This T cell receptor beta chain appears in the sequencing data of a study of blood T cell repertoires in COVID-19. Overall study: The analysed material was cDNA or gDNA that came from T cells, B-cell-depleted T cells, or PBMCs.

The CDR3 consists of 17 residues. V was pared by 0 bases and J by 0 bases, with 13 bases between. CDR1 and CDR2 from the germline V gene are MNHEY and SVGEGT. Only in-frame clones appear in the TCRdb table, and some are missing; sequencing was by immunoSEQ multiplex PCR. The sample lists around 80,000 clones, approximately 80% seen once, with less than 15% in the top ten. Sequenced sample: peripheral blood. The genes are TRBV6-2 or TRBV6-3 and TRBJ2-3; D is possibly TRBD1 (5 bases). The clonotype was recovered from a human donor in a cohort sampled during active COVID-19. This chain's CDR3 is CASSYSRQQDSTDTQYF. CDR3 bases: TGTGCCAGCAGTTACTCGAGACAGCAAGATAGCACAGATACGCAGTATTTT.